These T cell receptor beta chains were read from a single sample in a study of shared clonotypes between healthy human individuals. The repertoire was sequenced with immunoSEQ multiplex PCR; TCRdb's copy has only in-frame clones and lacks some. This table holds over 950,000 clones, around 77% found once. The sequenced material came from memory CD4+ T cells from PBMCs. The receptors come from a man between 18 and 29 years old in good health. Some clones in this sample may be carry-over from other donors' samples. CDR3s include the opening cysteine and the closing phenylalanine or tryptophan. Fields, in order: J gene, V gene, clone size, D gene, CDR3 DNA, CDR3 protein. A D gene is named only where the DNA matches it firmly. The listing skips clone size in some rows; elsewhere it reads once, few, many or a size class.

j_gene: TRBJ2-7
v_gene: TRBV5-5
abundance: -
d_gene: TRBD2
CDR3nt: TGTGCCAGCAGCCGCTCAGCGGGGGGGACATTCTCCTACGAGCAGTACTTC
CDR3aa: CASSRSAGGTFSYEQYF

j_gene: TRBJ2-3
v_gene: TRBV7-3
abundance: few
d_gene: TRBD2
CDR3nt: TGTGCCAGCAGCTTGGCGGGAGCTAGCACAGATACGCAGTATTTT
CDR3aa: CASSLAGASTDTQYF

j_gene: TRBJ1-3
v_gene: TRBV9
abundance: -
d_gene: -
CDR3nt: TGTGCCAGCAGCGTAGGCTGGGGACAAACGGCTGGAAACACCATATATTTT
CDR3aa: CASSVGWGQTAGNTIYF

j_gene: TRBJ1-5
v_gene: TRBV12-5
abundance: -
d_gene: -
CDR3nt: TGTGCTAGTGGTTTGGGCTATGATCAGCCCCAGCATTTT
CDR3aa: CASGLGYDQPQHF

j_gene: TRBJ2-5
v_gene: TRBV29-1
abundance: -
d_gene: -
CDR3nt: TGCAGCGTTGATGGCAGGGGGGGCGCGGAGACCCAGTACTTC
CDR3aa: CSVDGRGGAETQYF

j_gene: TRBJ2-7
v_gene: TRBV4-3
abundance: -
d_gene: -
CDR3nt: TGCGCCAGCAGCCAAGGGTTTGAGGCCCCTCCGAAGCAGTACTTC
CDR3aa: CASSQGFEAPPKQYF

j_gene: TRBJ2-3
v_gene: TRBV4-1
abundance: -
d_gene: -
CDR3nt: TGCGCCAGCAGCCAAGAGCGCACAGATACGCAGTATTTT
CDR3aa: CASSQERTDTQYF

j_gene: TRBJ1-1
v_gene: TRBV5-6
abundance: -
d_gene: -
CDR3nt: TGTGCCAGCAGCTTAAAATTCGGTTTTGAAGCTTTCTTT
CDR3aa: CASSLKFGFEAFF

j_gene: TRBJ2-3
v_gene: TRBV27
abundance: once
d_gene: -
CDR3nt: TGTGCCAGCAGTTCCACGGCGGCTAGGACGCAGTATTTT
CDR3aa: CASSSTAARTQYF

j_gene: TRBJ2-2
v_gene: TRBV5-1
abundance: -
d_gene: TRBD1
CDR3nt: TGCGCCAGCAGCACCGACAGGGGGCCGGCCGGGGAGCTGTTTTTT
CDR3aa: CASSTDRGPAGELFF

j_gene: TRBJ2-3
v_gene: TRBV2
abundance: -
d_gene: TRBD2
CDR3nt: TGTGCCAGCAGTGAGACTAGCGGGAGCCCCTCCACAGATACGCAGTATTTT
CDR3aa: CASSETSGSPSTDTQYF

j_gene: TRBJ2-5
v_gene: TRBV5-1
abundance: few
d_gene: TRBD1
CDR3nt: TGCGCCAGCAGCCCCGGGACAGGGGTAGAGACCCAGTACTTC
CDR3aa: CASSPGTGVETQYF

j_gene: TRBJ1-1
v_gene: TRBV21-1
abundance: -
d_gene: -
CDR3nt: TGTGCCAGCAGCAAATACGGGATGAACACTGAAGCTTTCTTT
CDR3aa: CASSKYGMNTEAFF

j_gene: TRBJ2-4
v_gene: TRBV4-2
abundance: -
d_gene: TRBD2
CDR3nt: TGTGCCAGCAGCCACCTCGGACTAGCGGGGGCCAAAAACATTCAGTACTTC
CDR3aa: CASSHLGLAGAKNIQYF

j_gene: TRBJ2-3
v_gene: TRBV5-4
abundance: -
d_gene: -
CDR3nt: TGTGCCAGCAGCTTGGGGGGCCCGATGGAGGATACGCAGTATTTT
CDR3aa: CASSLGGPMEDTQYF

j_gene: TRBJ2-7
v_gene: TRBV28
abundance: -
d_gene: TRBD1
CDR3nt: TGTGCCAGCGAGAGGACAGGGACAGAGCAGTACTTC
CDR3aa: CASERTGTEQYF

j_gene: TRBJ2-7
v_gene: TRBV7-3
abundance: -
d_gene: TRBD2
CDR3nt: TGTGCCAGCAGCCCAAGCATATATGGGAGGGACGAGCAGTACTTC
CDR3aa: CASSPSIYGRDEQYF

j_gene: TRBJ2-1
v_gene: TRBV28
abundance: -
d_gene: -
CDR3nt: TGTGCCAGCAGTTTCAGGCTAGCCATGAATGAGCAGTTCTTC
CDR3aa: CASSFRLAMNEQFF

j_gene: TRBJ1-1
v_gene: TRBV2
abundance: -
d_gene: -
CDR3nt: TGTGCCAGCACAGAACAGGGAACCATGAACACTGAAGCTTTCTTT
CDR3aa: CASTEQGTMNTEAFF

j_gene: TRBJ2-5
v_gene: TRBV2
abundance: few
d_gene: -
CDR3nt: TGTGCCAGCAGGGCTAACCAAGAGACCCAGTACTTC
CDR3aa: CASRANQETQYF

j_gene: TRBJ1-3
v_gene: TRBV7-6
abundance: -
d_gene: -
CDR3nt: TGTGCCAGCAGCAATAAGGCGGATGGAAACACCATATATTTT
CDR3aa: CASSNKADGNTIYF

j_gene: TRBJ2-7
v_gene: TRBV23-1
abundance: -
d_gene: TRBD2
CDR3nt: TGCGCCAGCAGACGATGTAGACTAGCGGCCTCCTACGAGCAGTACTTC
CDR3aa: CASRRCRLAASYEQYF

j_gene: TRBJ2-7
v_gene: TRBV2
abundance: once
d_gene: TRBD1
CDR3nt: TGTGCCAGCAGTTGGACAGGTCAAATCTACGAGCAGTACTTC
CDR3aa: CASSWTGQIYEQYF

j_gene: TRBJ2-1
v_gene: TRBV11-1
abundance: -
d_gene: -
CDR3nt: TGTGCCAGCAGCTTGGCTTATGGGGTCAATGAGCAGTTCTTC
CDR3aa: CASSLAYGVNEQFF

j_gene: TRBJ2-1
v_gene: TRBV21-1
abundance: -
d_gene: -
CDR3nt: TGTGCCAGCAGCAAAGGAATAGGACTAGAGAACAATGAGCAGTTCTTC
CDR3aa: CASSKGIGLENNEQFF

j_gene: TRBJ2-3
v_gene: TRBV6-6
abundance: -
d_gene: -
CDR3nt: TGTGCCAGCAGTTTAAAAGGGAGCGCAGATACGCAGTATTTT
CDR3aa: CASSLKGSADTQYF

j_gene: TRBJ2-7
v_gene: TRBV15
abundance: -
d_gene: -
CDR3nt: TGTGCCACCAGCAGAGATCGAAAGGAAAACGAGCAGTACTTC
CDR3aa: CATSRDRKENEQYF

j_gene: TRBJ2-5
v_gene: TRBV18
abundance: -
d_gene: TRBD1
CDR3nt: TGTGCCAGCTCGACTCGACAGGGGGCGGGAGAGACCCAGTACTTC
CDR3aa: CASSTRQGAGETQYF

j_gene: TRBJ2-2
v_gene: TRBV6-5
abundance: -
d_gene: -
CDR3nt: TGTGCCAGCAGTTTGGTAGGGTCCACCGGGGAGCTGTTTTTT
CDR3aa: CASSLVGSTGELFF

j_gene: TRBJ2-7
v_gene: TRBV6-5
abundance: -
d_gene: -
CDR3nt: TGTGCCAGCAAAAGGGGCTCCTACGAGCAGTACTTC
CDR3aa: CASKRGSYEQYF

j_gene: TRBJ2-4
v_gene: TRBV6-6
abundance: once
d_gene: TRBD1
CDR3nt: TGTGCTACCTCTCCAGGGGGAAACATTCAGTACTTC
CDR3aa: CATSPGGNIQYF

j_gene: TRBJ2-7
v_gene: TRBV5-5
abundance: few
d_gene: TRBD1
CDR3nt: TGTGCCAGCAGCCAGGGACAGGGGCCGACCTACGAGCAGTACTTC
CDR3aa: CASSQGQGPTYEQYF

j_gene: TRBJ2-6
v_gene: TRBV25-1
abundance: once
d_gene: -
CDR3nt: TGTGCCAGCAGTGAAAAAGGGGCTGGGGCCAACGTCCTGACTTTC
CDR3aa: CASSEKGAGANVLTF

j_gene: TRBJ1-1
v_gene: TRBV6-5
abundance: few
d_gene: TRBD1
CDR3nt: TGTGCCAGCAGTTACGGGACAGGGGTGAGCACTGAAGCTTTCTTT
CDR3aa: CASSYGTGVSTEAFF

j_gene: TRBJ2-1
v_gene: TRBV7-3
abundance: -
d_gene: TRBD2
CDR3nt: TGTGCCAGCAGCCCCCGCGGGAGTACCCCCAATGAGCAGTTCTTC
CDR3aa: CASSPRGSTPNEQFF

j_gene: TRBJ2-1
v_gene: TRBV30
abundance: -
d_gene: TRBD2
CDR3nt: TGTGCCTGGAGTTCCCTATGGCGGGCTAGCGGGAGTCATGTCCCCTACAATGAGCAGTTCTTC
CDR3aa: CAWSSLWRASGSHVPYNEQFF

j_gene: TRBJ1-4
v_gene: TRBV5-1
abundance: -
d_gene: TRBD1
CDR3nt: TGCGCCAGCAGAGGAACAGGGGGCTATGAAAAACTGTTTTTT
CDR3aa: CASRGTGGYEKLFF

j_gene: TRBJ2-1
v_gene: TRBV10-3
abundance: -
d_gene: TRBD1
CDR3nt: TGTGCCTCAACAGGGGGGAACTACAATGAGCAGTTCTTC
CDR3aa: CASTGGNYNEQFF

j_gene: TRBJ1-1
v_gene: TRBV14
abundance: -
d_gene: -
CDR3nt: TGTGCCAGCAGCCAATGGGGCGGGGAGATGAACACTGAAGCTTTCTTT
CDR3aa: CASSQWGGEMNTEAFF

j_gene: TRBJ2-3
v_gene: TRBV27
abundance: -
d_gene: -
CDR3nt: TGTGCCAGCAAGCGTGAGGATACGCAGTATTTT
CDR3aa: CASKREDTQYF

j_gene: TRBJ2-3
v_gene: TRBV5-4
abundance: -
d_gene: -
CDR3nt: TGTGCCAGCAGCCAGAAGCGGGCCGGCCCGGATACGCAGTATTTT
CDR3aa: CASSQKRAGPDTQYF

j_gene: TRBJ1-1
v_gene: TRBV19
abundance: -
d_gene: -
CDR3nt: TGTGCCAGTAGTATAGGGGCGATCCCACCGAACACTGAAGCCTTCTTT
CDR3aa: CASSIGAIPPNTEAFF

j_gene: TRBJ2-1
v_gene: TRBV5-5
abundance: -
d_gene: TRBD2
CDR3nt: TGTGCCAGCAGATCTAGCGGGACGCCCTACAATGAGCAGTTCTTC
CDR3aa: CASRSSGTPYNEQFF

j_gene: TRBJ1-4
v_gene: TRBV4-3
abundance: -
d_gene: -
CDR3nt: TGCGCCAGCAGCCGGGACGAGGAAAAACTGTTTTTT
CDR3aa: CASSRDEEKLFF

j_gene: TRBJ1-1
v_gene: TRBV7-2
abundance: many
d_gene: -
CDR3nt: TGTGCCAGCAGCTTTGACTACAGTGAAGCTTTCTTT
CDR3aa: CASSFDYSEAFF

j_gene: TRBJ1-1
v_gene: TRBV28
abundance: once
d_gene: -
CDR3nt: TGTGCCAGCAATGTGGGGGGCACTGAAGCTTTCTTT
CDR3aa: CASNVGGTEAFF

j_gene: TRBJ2-5
v_gene: TRBV7-2
abundance: -
d_gene: -
CDR3nt: TGTGCCAGCAGCTCACGGGCCCTAGAGAGGGAGACCCAGTACTTC
CDR3aa: CASSSRALERETQYF

j_gene: TRBJ1-4
v_gene: TRBV18
abundance: -
d_gene: -
CDR3nt: TGTGCCAGCTCACCCCCCCCAAATGAAAAACTGTTTTTT
CDR3aa: CASSPPPNEKLFF

j_gene: TRBJ2-5
v_gene: TRBV5-1
abundance: once
d_gene: TRBD2
CDR3nt: TGCGCCAGCAGCCCAGGACTAGCGGGCGAACAAGAGACCCAGTACTTC
CDR3aa: CASSPGLAGEQETQYF

j_gene: TRBJ1-4
v_gene: TRBV5-6
abundance: -
d_gene: TRBD1
CDR3nt: TGTGCCAGCAGCCTACAGGGACAGTCTCGTGAAAAACTGTTTTTT
CDR3aa: CASSLQGQSREKLFF